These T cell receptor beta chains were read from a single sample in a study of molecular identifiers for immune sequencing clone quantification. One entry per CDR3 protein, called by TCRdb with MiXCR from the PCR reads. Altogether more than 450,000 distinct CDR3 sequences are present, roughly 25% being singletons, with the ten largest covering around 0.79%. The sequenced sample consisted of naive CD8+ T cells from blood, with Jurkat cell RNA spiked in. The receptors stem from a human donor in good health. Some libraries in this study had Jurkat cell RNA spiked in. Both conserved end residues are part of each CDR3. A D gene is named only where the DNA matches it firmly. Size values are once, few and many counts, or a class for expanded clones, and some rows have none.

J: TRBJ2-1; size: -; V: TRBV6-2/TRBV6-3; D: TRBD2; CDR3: CASRASGGFYNEQFF; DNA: TGTGCCAGCAGGGCTAGCGGGGGATTCTACAATGAGCAGTTCTTC
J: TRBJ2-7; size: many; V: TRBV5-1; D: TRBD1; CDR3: CASSPGTGVHEQYF; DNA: TGCGCCAGCAGCCCCGGGACAGGGGTTCACGAGCAGTACTTC
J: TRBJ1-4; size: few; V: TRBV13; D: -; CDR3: CASSLGRTGRSNEKLFF; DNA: TGTGCCAGCAGCTTAGGGCGCACGGGACGGTCAAATGAAAAACTGTTTTTT
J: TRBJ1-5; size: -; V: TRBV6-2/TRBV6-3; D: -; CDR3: CASSYGGGQPRHF; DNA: TGTGCCAGCAGTTACGGGGGCGGACAGCCCCGGCATTTT
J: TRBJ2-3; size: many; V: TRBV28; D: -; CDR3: CASSISGVRITDTQYF; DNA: TGTGCCAGCAGTATTTCAGGGGTTCGTATCACAGATACGCAGTATTTT
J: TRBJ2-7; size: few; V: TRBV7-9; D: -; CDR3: CASSAPGTEDYEQYF; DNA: TGTGCCAGCAGCGCACCCGGGACGGAGGATTACGAGCAGTACTTC
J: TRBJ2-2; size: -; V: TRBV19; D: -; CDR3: CAGSTYGTGELFF; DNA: TGTGCCGGTAGTACTTATGGCACCGGGGAGCTGTTTTTT
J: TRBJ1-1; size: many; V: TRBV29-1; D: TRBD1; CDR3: CSVPRQGGEAFF; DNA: TGCAGCGTTCCGAGACAGGGGGGTGAAGCTTTCTTT
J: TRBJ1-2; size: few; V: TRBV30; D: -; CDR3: CAWSEQGIYYGYTF; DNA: TGTGCCTGGAGCGAACAGGGAATTTACTATGGCTACACCTTC
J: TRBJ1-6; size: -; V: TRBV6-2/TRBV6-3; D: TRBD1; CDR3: CASSYSISGQGLNSPLHF; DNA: TGTGCCAGCAGTTACTCTATCTCCGGACAGGGTCTGAATTCACCCCTCCACTTT